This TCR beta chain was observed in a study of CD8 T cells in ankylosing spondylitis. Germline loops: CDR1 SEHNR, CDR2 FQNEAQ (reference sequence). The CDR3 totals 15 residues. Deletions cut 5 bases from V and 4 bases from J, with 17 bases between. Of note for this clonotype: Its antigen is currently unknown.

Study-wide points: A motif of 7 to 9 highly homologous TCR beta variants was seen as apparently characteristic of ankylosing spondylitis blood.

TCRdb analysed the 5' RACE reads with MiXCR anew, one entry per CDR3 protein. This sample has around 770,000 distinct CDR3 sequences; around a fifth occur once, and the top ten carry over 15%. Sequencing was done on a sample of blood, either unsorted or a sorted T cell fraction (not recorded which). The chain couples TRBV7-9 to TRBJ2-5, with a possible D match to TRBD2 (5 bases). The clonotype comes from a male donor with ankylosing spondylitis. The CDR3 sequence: CASSPRPGNGETQYF. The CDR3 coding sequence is TGTGCCAGCAGCCCTAGACCGGGGAACGGAGAGACCCAGTACTTC.